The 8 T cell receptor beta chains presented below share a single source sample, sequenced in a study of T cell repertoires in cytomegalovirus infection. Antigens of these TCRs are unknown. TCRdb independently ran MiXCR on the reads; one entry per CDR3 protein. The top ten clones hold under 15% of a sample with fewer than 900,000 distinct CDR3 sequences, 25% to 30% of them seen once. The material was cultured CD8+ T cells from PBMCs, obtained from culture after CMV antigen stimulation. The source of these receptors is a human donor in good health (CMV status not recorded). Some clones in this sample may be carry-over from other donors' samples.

In nucleotides, the CDR3 is TGTGCCAGCAGCTTTTATACCGGGGTTAATCCAGATACGCAGTATTTT. Its protein is CASSFYTGVNPDTQYF. V is TRBV28 and J is TRBJ2-3; weak D call: TRBD2 (5 bases). Deletions cut 6 bases from V and 4 bases from J, with 20 bases between. This CDR3 has 16 residues. Germline V gives CDR1 MDHEN, CDR2 SYDVKM.

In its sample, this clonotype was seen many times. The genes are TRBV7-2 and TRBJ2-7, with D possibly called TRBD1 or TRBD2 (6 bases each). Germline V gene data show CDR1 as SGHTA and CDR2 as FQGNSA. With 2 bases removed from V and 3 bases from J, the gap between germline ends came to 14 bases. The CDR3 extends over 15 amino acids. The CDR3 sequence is CASSLSSRGLYEQYF. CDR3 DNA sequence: TGTGCCAGCAGCTTATCCAGCCGGGGGCTCTACGAGCAGTACTTC. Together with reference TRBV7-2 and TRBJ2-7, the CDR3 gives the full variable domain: GAGVSQSPSNKVTEKGKDVELRCDPISGHTALYWYRQSLGQGLEFLIYFQGNSAPDKSGLPSDRFSAERTGGSVSTLTIQRTQQEDSAVYLCASSLSSRGLYEQYFGPGTRLTVT.

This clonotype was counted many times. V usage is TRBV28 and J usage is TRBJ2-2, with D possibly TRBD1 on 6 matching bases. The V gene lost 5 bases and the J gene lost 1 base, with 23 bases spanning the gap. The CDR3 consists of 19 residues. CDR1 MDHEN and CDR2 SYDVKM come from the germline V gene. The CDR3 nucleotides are TGTGCCAGCAGTCAACTCCGGGACACCCCTGTGGGGAACACCGGGGAGCTGTTTTTT. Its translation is CASSQLRDTPVGNTGELFF.

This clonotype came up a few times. The CDR3 protein is CASSSADRDGQPQHF. CDR3 in DNA: TGTGCCAGCAGCTCAGCCGACAGGGACGGTCAGCCCCAGCATTTT. The chain carries TRBV7-6 and TRBJ1-5; 7 bases are shared with TRBD1. Per germline, CDR1 SGHVS and CDR2 FNYEAQ. There are 15 residues in the CDR3. V lost 4 bases to trimming and J lost 6 bases; unmatched junction nucleotides: 9.

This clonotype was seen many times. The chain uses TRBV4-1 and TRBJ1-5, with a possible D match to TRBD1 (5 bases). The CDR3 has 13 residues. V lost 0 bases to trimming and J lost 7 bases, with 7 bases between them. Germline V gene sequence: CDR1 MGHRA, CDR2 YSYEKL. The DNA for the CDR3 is TGCGCCAGCAGCCAAGAGTGGGGGCAGCCCCAGCATTTT. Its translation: CASSQEWGQPQHF.

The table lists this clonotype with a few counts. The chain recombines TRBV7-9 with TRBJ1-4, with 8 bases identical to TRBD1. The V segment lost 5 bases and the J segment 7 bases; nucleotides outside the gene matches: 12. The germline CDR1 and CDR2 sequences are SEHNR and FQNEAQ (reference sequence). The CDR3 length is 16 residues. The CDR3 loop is CASSPQEGQALEKLFF. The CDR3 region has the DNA TGTGCCAGCAGCCCGCAGGAGGGACAGGCCCTTGAAAAACTGTTTTTT.

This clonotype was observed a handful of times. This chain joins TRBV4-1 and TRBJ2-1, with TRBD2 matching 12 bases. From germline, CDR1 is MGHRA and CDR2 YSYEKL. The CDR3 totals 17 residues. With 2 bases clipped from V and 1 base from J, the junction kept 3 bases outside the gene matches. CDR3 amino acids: CASSQWTSGASYNEQFF. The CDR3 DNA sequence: TGCGCCAGCAGCCAATGGACTAGCGGGGCATCCTACAATGAGCAGTTCTTC.

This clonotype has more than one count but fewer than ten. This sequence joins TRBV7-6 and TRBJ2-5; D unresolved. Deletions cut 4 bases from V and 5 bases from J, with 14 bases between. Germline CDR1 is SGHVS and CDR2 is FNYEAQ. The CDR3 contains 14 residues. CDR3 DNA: TGTGCCAGCAGCTCCACTGAGCCTTTGGAGACCCAGTACTTC. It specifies CASSSTEPLETQYF.